This TCR beta chain appears in the sequencing data of a study of blood T cells in healthy people across ages. Points from the study as a whole: For the donors, CMV status was unknown and possibly confounded expanded clonotype changes. Naive CD4+ cell counts and diversity both ran higher in long-lived than in aged donors.

Notes on this clonotype: Its specificity is not known.

The CDR3 contains 13 residues. The V gene's germline CDR1 is MNHEY and CDR2 SMNVEV (reference sequence). Trimming pared 8 bases from V and 7 bases from J, leaving 12 bases between. A J-beta primer mix and a sample-barcoded 5' primer were used in a second PCR of roughly 6 to 12 cycles. Paired-end reads containing CDR3 totaled no fewer than 2.5 million for each sample. TCRdb called the 5' RACE reads again in MiXCR, with one record for every CDR3 protein. The profile shows about 640,000 distinct CDR3 sequences, about 54% of them singletons. Sequencing used blood. The sequence was collected from a man aged 55-75 years in good health. The chain has TRBV27 and TRBJ1-6, with a tentative D call TRBD1 (5 bases). The CDR3 bases are TGTGCCAGCCGACCCAGGGAGAATTCACCCCTCCACTTT. Amino acids: CASRPRENSPLHF.